A single sample is the source of the 21 T cell receptor beta chains below, sequenced in a study of blood T cell repertoires in COVID-19. Sequenced by immunoSEQ multiplex PCR; TCRdb stores in-frame clones only, minus some. The table has 300,000 to 400,000 clones, roughly 87% seen once. Sequenced input: PBMCs or T cells enriched from blood (not recorded which). Every receptor here comes from a young woman who had recovered from COVID-19.

This chain uses TRBV2 with TRBJ2-7; D is unresolved. V lost 3 bases and J 3 bases, leaving 3 bases between the germline ends. CDR1 is SNHLY, CDR2 FYNNEI, per germline. The CDR3 is made up of 11 amino acids. Written as DNA, the CDR3 is TGTGCCAGCAGTGACTTCTACGAGCAGTACTTC. This encodes CASSDFYEQYF.

The J gene is TRBJ1-5, the V gene TRBV27, with 9 bases that match TRBD1. The CDR3 has 19 residues. J was trimmed by 0 bases and V by 5 bases; bases with no gene match: 14. Germline CDR1 is MNHEY and CDR2 is SMNVEV (reference sequence). This CDR3 reads CASSALRDREGFSNQPQHF. The DNA of the CDR3 is TGTGCCAGCAGTGCGCTCCGGGACAGGGAGGGGTTTAGCAATCAGCCCCAGCATTTT.

The chain links TRBV9 to TRBJ1-5; perhaps TRBD1 as D (6 bases). V lost 4 bases and J 6 bases, leaving 17 bases between the germline ends. In germline, CDR1 is SGDLS, CDR2 YYNGEE. The CDR3 extends over 15 amino acids. CDR3 in DNA: TGTGCCAGCAGCAACGGGGGGGGGCGCGGTCAGCCCCAGCATTTT. It translates to CASSNGGGRGQPQHF.

The chain recombines TRBV18 with TRBJ1-1, with TRBD1 matching over 8 bases. With 3 bases clipped from V and 7 bases from J, the junction kept 13 bases outside the gene matches. CDR1 is KGHSH and CDR2 is LQKENI in the germline V gene. This CDR3 region has 16 residues. For the CDR3, the DNA is TGTGCCAGCTCACCCGCTTCGGACAGGGAAGGCAATGAAGCTTTCTTT. Translated: CASSPASDREGNEAFF.

This chain joins TRBV9 and TRBJ1-1; TRBD1 aligns across 8 bases. The length of the CDR3 is 15 residues. Per germline, CDR1 SGDLS and CDR2 YYNGEE. V dropped 3 bases and J dropped 0; count of bases not matched to a gene: 4. DNA of the CDR3: TGTGCCAGCAGCGCGCCGGGACAGGTGAACACTGAAGCTTTCTTT. Translating gives CASSAPGQVNTEAFF.

The chain employs TRBV5-1 and TRBJ2-4; D perhaps matches TRBD1 (6 bases). The CDR3 spans 15 residues. Trimming left V 4 bases short and J 7 bases short, with 18 bases between. Germline assignment: CDR1 SGHRS and CDR2 YFSETQ. CDR3 residues: CASSLATGQRNIQYF. In DNA form, the CDR3 reads TGCGCCAGCAGCCTAGCCACAGGACAGAGGAACATTCAGTACTTC.

The chain couples TRBV6-5 to TRBJ1-1, with D unresolved. This CDR3 has 15 amino acids. With 0 bases removed from V and 1 base from J, the gap between germline ends came to 9 bases. Germline assignment: CDR1 MNHEY and CDR2 SVGAGI. CDR3 nucleotide sequence: TGTGCCAGCAGTTACTCACCTAGTACGAACACTGAAGCTTTCTTT. Translating it yields CASSYSPSTNTEAFF.

The chain uses TRBV24-1 and TRBJ2-1; D gene unclear. V was trimmed by 3 bases and J by 4 bases, leaving 15 bases between them. The germline CDR1 and CDR2 sequences are KGHDR and SFDVKD. This CDR3 spans 16 amino acids. This CDR3 reads CATSDTDTNKYNEQFF. CDR3 DNA sequence: TGTGCCACCAGTGATACTGACACGAACAAGTACAATGAGCAGTTCTTC.

The chain uses TRBV30 and TRBJ2-7, with a possible D match to TRBD2 (5 bases). The CDR3 runs to 11 residues. Germline lookup yields CDR1 GTSNPN and CDR2 SVGIG (reference sequence). The V gene lost 2 bases and the J gene lost 6 bases, with 8 bases spanning the gap. The CDR3 bases are TGTGCCTGGAGTCCCGGGGTCGAGCAGTACTTC. Translating it yields CAWSPGVEQYF.

The gene calls are TRBV5-4 and TRBJ2-7; 7 bases line up with TRBD1. The germline CDR1 and CDR2 sequences are SGHNT and YYREEE (reference sequence). The CDR3 consists of 12 residues. The V segment lost 2 bases and the J segment 5 bases; nucleotides outside the gene matches: 1. The CDR3 region is CASSFGQDEQYF. The DNA for the CDR3 is TGTGCCAGCAGCTTTGGACAGGACGAGCAGTACTTC.

This clone was observed a handful of times. The J gene is TRBJ2-4, the V gene TRBV7-8; D is possibly TRBD1 (5 bases). Germline CDR1 reads SGHVS; CDR2 reads FQNEAQ. Trimming took off 1 base at V and 6 bases at J, with 16 bases between the two ends. The CDR3 is 16 residues long. The CDR3 coding sequence is TGTGCCAGCAGCTTAGGTCGGGCCAGGGCTATAAACATTCAGTACTTC. Translated, it gives CASSLGRARAINIQYF.

The J gene is TRBJ2-7, the V gene TRBV5-5; 9 nucleotides agree with TRBD1. Germline V gene data show CDR1 as SGHKS and CDR2 as YYEKEE (reference sequence). This CDR3 has 14 residues. The junction had 3 bases not matched to a gene; V was cut back by 0 bases and J by 5 bases. This CDR3 is CASSLGGQGHEQYF. The DNA for the CDR3 is TGTGCCAGCAGCTTGGGGGGACAGGGCCACGAGCAGTACTTC.

The chain employs TRBV3-1 (or the pseudogene TRBV3-2) and TRBJ2-7; D is unresolved. This CDR3 spans 12 amino acids. V lost 1 base, J lost 2 bases, and 3 bases lay in between. From germline, CDR1 is LGHDT and CDR2 YNNKEL (reference sequence). For the CDR3, the DNA is TGTGCCAGCAGCCAAGGGCCCTACGAGCAGTACTTC. Translating gives CASSQGPYEQYF.

The chain joins TRBV30 to TRBJ2-7; a possible D gene is TRBD2 (5 bases). V shed 0 bases and J shed 2 bases, with 8 bases lying between them. This CDR3 has 13 amino acids. Germline assignment: CDR1 GTSNPN and CDR2 SVGIG (reference sequence). The CDR3 spells CAWSVTEAYEQYF. For the CDR3, the DNA is TGTGCCTGGAGTGTAACGGAGGCCTACGAGCAGTACTTC.

The rearrangement links TRBV2 to TRBJ1-2; perhaps TRBD1 as D (6 bases). Germline V gives CDR1 SNHLY, CDR2 FYNNEI. V was trimmed by 4 bases and J by 4 bases, leaving 10 bases between them. CDR3 size: 13 residues. The CDR3 region is CASSGQVVYGYTF. The CDR3 region has the DNA TGTGCCAGCAGTGGACAGGTGGTCTATGGCTACACCTTC.

The chain combines TRBV18 with TRBJ1-1; 11 bases align to TRBD1. CDR1 KGHSH and CDR2 LQKENI come from the germline V gene. V trimming: 3 bases; J trimming: 10 bases; junction bases outside the gene matches: 7. This CDR3 is 14 amino acids long. For the CDR3, the DNA is TGTGCCAGCTCACCTCGGACAGGGGGCGAAGGAGCTTTCTTT. Its translation: CASSPRTGGEGAFF.

The chain is built from TRBV19 and TRBJ2-2; TRBD1 agrees at 8 bases. The CDR3 is 15 residues long. V trimming: 3 bases; J trimming: 5 bases; junction bases outside the gene matches: 5. CDR1 LNHDA and CDR2 SQIVND come from the germline V gene (reference sequence). CDR3 loop: CASSIRGQGTGELFF. The DNA of the CDR3 is TGTGCCAGTAGTATCAGGGGGCAGGGGACCGGGGAGCTGTTTTTT.

The chain links TRBV24-1 to TRBJ1-2; no definite D call. Trimming removed 1 base from V and 2 bases from J, with 7 bases in between. The CDR3 spans 14 residues. Germline V gives CDR1 KGHDR, CDR2 SFDVKD. CDR3 coding DNA: TGTGCCACCAGTGATTTAGGCGGAAACTATGGCTACACCTTC. The encoded protein is CATSDLGGNYGYTF.

CDR3 nucleotide sequence: TGTGCCAGCAGCCTCACCGGGACAGGGAAAGAGCAGTACTTC. Protein product: CASSLTGTGKEQYF. This chain uses TRBV11-2 with TRBJ2-7; TRBD1 matches 9 bases. The CDR3 runs to 14 residues. Germline V gene lookup returns CDR1 SGHAT and CDR2 FQNNGV. V gave up 5 bases and J gave up 7 bases; unmatched junction bases: 9. Using reference TRBV11-2 and TRBJ2-7 for the parts outside the CDR3, the full variable domain is EAGVAQSPRYKIIEKRQSVAFWCNPISGHATLYWYQQILGQGPKLLIQFQNNGVVDDSQLPKDRFSAERLKGVDSTLKIQPAKLEDSAVYLCASSLTGTGKEQYFGPGTRLTVT.

Only a few counts were recorded for this clone. This chain links TRBV4-3 with TRBJ1-6; D is uncertain. The CDR3 sequence is 17 residues long. Germline CDR1 and CDR2: LGHNA and YSLEER. Deletions cut 0 bases from V and 7 bases from J, with 16 bases between. The CDR3 reads CASSQEVPAAANSPLHF. CDR3 DNA: TGCGCCAGCAGCCAAGAAGTCCCAGCCGCGGCCAATTCACCCCTCCACTTT.

The chain is built from TRBV11-2 and TRBJ2-3; a possible D gene is TRBD1 (5 bases). V was shortened by 0 bases and J by 3 bases, with 10 bases between the two germline ends. Looked up from germline, CDR1 is SGHAT and CDR2 is FQNNGV. The CDR3 loop spans 15 amino acids. CDR3 bases: TGTGCCAGCAGCTTAGACCCAGGGCCTACAGATACGCAGTATTTT. Translating gives CASSLDPGPTDTQYF.